This TCR beta chain was captured by sequencing in a study of Ad26.COV2.S vaccination and SARS-CoV-2 variants. Regarding this clone: Its specificity is unknown.

V lost 4 bases and J lost 5, with 14 bases in between. Germline values: CDR1 SQVTM, CDR2 ANQGSEA. The CDR3 runs to 13 residues. Treatment: around 19 received Ad26.COV2.S at low or high dose, single or two shots; roughly five received placebo; per-sample allocation not given. The samples date from day 63 after the first vaccine or placebo injection. Clones were read by immunoSEQ multiplex PCR, and TCRdb kept only the in-frame ones, dropping some. The data hold approximately 280,000 clones, with around 87% observed a single time. Findings and caveats of the study: Vaccinated individuals (as opposed to placebo recipients) had higher spike-specific TCR breadth. Substantial breadth was reportedly displayed by spike-specific CD8+ and CD4+ T cell responses after vaccination. Total T cell responses may have been underestimated by the TCR breadth and depth analyses.

V and J are TRBV29-1 and TRBJ1-2, with D possibly matching TRBD1 (6 bases). The receptor's source is a person aged 18-65 years who received the Ad26.COV2.S COVID-19 vaccine or a placebo. The source material was peripheral blood, sampled in a trial of Ad26.COV2.S vaccine versus placebo. In DNA form, the CDR3 reads TGCAGCGTTGGGGACACCCCAGGGTATGGCTACACCTTC. It is translated as CSVGDTPGYGYTF.